The present T cell receptor beta chain was sequenced within a study of PD-1 blockade in classical Hodgkin lymphoma. This clone was recorded a few times. At one end the junction does not follow the germline gene, possibly because of a read error. Using immunoSEQ multiplex PCR, the repertoire was profiled, and TCRdb retains in-frame clones only, with some absent. The sample lists over 15,000 clones, roughly four fifths seen once, with 2% to 2.5% in the top ten. This CDR3 has 10 amino acids. CDR1 is SQVTM and CDR2 is ANQGSEA in the germline V gene. Noted time point: cycle 4 day 1 (C4D1), after around six weeks of nivolumab. Each patient's relapse followed autologous stem cell transplantation, and brentuximab vedotin exposure varied. Researchers used magnetic negative selection to pull out pure CD4+ T cells from thawed PBMCs.

V and J are TRBV29-1 and TRBJ1-1; D is unclear. The TCR was taken from a human donor with classical Hodgkin lymphoma. The specimen comprised CD4+ T cells from blood, sampled before the fourth cycle of nivolumab. CDR3 coding DNA: TGCAGCGTCGGGAGCACGGAAGCTTTTTTT. It translates to CSVGSTEAFF.